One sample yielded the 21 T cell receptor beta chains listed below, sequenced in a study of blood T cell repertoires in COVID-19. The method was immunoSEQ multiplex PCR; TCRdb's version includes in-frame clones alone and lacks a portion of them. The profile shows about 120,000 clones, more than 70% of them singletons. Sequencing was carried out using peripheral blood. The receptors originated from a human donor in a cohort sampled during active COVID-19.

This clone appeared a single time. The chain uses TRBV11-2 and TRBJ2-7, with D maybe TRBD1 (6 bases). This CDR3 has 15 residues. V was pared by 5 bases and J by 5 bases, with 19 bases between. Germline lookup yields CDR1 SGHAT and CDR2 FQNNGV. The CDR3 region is CASSARAPGAHEQYF. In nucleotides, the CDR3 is TGTGCCAGCAGCGCAAGGGCACCAGGGGCCCACGAGCAGTACTTC. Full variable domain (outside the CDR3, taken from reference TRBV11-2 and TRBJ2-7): EAGVAQSPRYKIIEKRQSVAFWCNPISGHATLYWYQQILGQGPKLLIQFQNNGVVDDSQLPKDRFSAERLKGVDSTLKIQPAKLEDSAVYLCASSARAPGAHEQYFGPGTRLTVT.

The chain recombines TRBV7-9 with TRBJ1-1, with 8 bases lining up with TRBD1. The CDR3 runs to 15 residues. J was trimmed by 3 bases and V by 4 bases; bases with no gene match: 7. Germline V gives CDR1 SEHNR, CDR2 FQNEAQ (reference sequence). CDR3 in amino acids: CASSSAGGAYTEAFF. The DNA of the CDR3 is TGTGCCAGCAGCTCAGCAGGGGGCGCGTACACTGAAGCTTTCTTT.

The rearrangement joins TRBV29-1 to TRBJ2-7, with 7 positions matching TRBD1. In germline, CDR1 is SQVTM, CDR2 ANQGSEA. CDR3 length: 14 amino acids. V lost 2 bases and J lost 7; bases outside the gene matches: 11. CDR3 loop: CSVEYRPGGREQYF. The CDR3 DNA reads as TGCAGCGTTGAATACCGACCAGGGGGTAGAGAGCAGTACTTC.

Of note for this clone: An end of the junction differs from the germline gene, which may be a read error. CDR3 sequence: CASSSFIRTSGGAPSTGELFF. The CDR3 coding sequence is TGTGCTAGCAGCTCATTCATCCGGACTAGCGGGGGGGCCCCGAGCACCGGGGAGCTGTTTTTT. This chain connects TRBV7-7 to TRBJ2-2, with 15 positions matching TRBD2. CDR1 and CDR2 (germline): SSHAT, FNYEAQ (reference sequence). This CDR3 is built from 21 residues.

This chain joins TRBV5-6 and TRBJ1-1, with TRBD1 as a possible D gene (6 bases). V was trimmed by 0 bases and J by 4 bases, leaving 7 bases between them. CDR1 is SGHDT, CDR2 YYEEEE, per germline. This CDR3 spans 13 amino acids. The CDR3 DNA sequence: TGTGCCAGCAGCTTGGGAGGGGGCACTGAAGCTTTCTTT. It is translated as CASSLGGGTEAFF.

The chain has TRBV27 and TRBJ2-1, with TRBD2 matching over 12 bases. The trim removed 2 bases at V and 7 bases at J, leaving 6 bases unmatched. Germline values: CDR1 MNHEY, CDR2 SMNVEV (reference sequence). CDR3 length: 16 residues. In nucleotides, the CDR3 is TGTGCCAGCAGTTTACTCGCTAGCGGGGGGGCAAATGAGCAGTTCTTC. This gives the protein CASSLLASGGANEQFF.

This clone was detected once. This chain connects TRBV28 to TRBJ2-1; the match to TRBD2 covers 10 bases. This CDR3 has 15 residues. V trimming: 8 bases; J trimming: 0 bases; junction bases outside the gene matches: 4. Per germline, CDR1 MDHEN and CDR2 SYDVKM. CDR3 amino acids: CASSSGGSSYNEQFF. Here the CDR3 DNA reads TGTGCCAGCTCTAGCGGGGGCAGCTCCTACAATGAGCAGTTCTTC.

CDR3 sequence (DNA): TGTGCTAGTGGTTTGGTACAGAAAGGGGAGGCTAACTATGGCTACACCTTC. Translation gives CASGLVQKGEANYGYTF. The genes are TRBV12-5 and TRBJ1-2; D may be TRBD1 (5 bases). Deletions cut 0 bases from V and 0 bases from J, with 14 bases between. From germline, CDR1 is LGHNT and CDR2 FRNRAP. The CDR3 covers 17 residues.

The chain's CDR3 is CASSFEPGGSYEQYF. The CDR3 DNA sequence: TGTGCCAGCAGTTTCGAACCCGGGGGCTCCTACGAGCAGTACTTC. V and J are TRBV28 and TRBJ2-7; weak D call: TRBD2 (6 bases). CDR1 is MDHEN, CDR2 SYDVKM, per germline. Trimming left V 3 bases short and J 0 bases short, with 12 bases between. This CDR3 has 15 amino acids. Variable domain in full (rest from reference TRBV28 and TRBJ2-7): DVKVTQSSRYLVKRTGEKVFLECVQDMDHENMFWYRQDPGLGLRLIYFSYDVKMKEKGDIPEGYSVSREKKERFSLILESASTNQTSMYLCASSFEPGGSYEQYFGPGTRLTVT.

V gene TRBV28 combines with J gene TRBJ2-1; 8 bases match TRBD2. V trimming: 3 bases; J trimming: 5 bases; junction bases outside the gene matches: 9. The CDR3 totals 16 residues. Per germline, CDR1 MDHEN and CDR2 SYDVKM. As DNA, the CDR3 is TGTGCCAGCAGTTTGGCGGGCGGGAGGATCGACAATGAGCAGTTCTTC. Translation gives CASSLAGGRIDNEQFF.

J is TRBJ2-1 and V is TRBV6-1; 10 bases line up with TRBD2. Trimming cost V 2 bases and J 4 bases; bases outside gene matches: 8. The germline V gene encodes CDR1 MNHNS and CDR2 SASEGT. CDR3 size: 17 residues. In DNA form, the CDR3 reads TGTGCCAGCAGTGAACGCCCGACTAGCGGGCAATACAATGAGCAGTTCTTC. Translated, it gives CASSERPTSGQYNEQFF.

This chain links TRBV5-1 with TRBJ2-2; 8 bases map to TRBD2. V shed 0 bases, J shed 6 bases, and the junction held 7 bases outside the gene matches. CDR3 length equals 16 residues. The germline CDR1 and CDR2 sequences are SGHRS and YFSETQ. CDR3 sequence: CASSLGSGGAPGELFF. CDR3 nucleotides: TGCGCCAGCAGCTTGGGTTCCGGGGGGGCCCCCGGGGAGCTGTTTTTT.

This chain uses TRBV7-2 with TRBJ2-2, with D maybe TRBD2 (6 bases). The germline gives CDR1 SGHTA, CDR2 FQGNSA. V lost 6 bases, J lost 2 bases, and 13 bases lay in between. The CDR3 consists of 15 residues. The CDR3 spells CASRPPGLNTGELFF. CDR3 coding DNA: TGTGCCAGCAGGCCACCGGGACTTAACACCGGGGAGCTGTTTTTT.

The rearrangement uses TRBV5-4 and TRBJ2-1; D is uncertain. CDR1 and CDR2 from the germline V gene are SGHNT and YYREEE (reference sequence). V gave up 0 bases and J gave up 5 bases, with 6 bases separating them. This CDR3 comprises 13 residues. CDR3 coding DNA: TGTGCCAGCAGCTTGGATGGAGACAATGAGCAGTTCTTC. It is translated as CASSLDGDNEQFF.

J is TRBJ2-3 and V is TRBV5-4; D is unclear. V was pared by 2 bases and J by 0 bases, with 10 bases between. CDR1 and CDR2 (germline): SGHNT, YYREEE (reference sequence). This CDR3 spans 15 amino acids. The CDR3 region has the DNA TGTGCCAGCAGCTTCTCGCGGCCTAGCACAGATACGCAGTATTTT. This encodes CASSFSRPSTDTQYF.

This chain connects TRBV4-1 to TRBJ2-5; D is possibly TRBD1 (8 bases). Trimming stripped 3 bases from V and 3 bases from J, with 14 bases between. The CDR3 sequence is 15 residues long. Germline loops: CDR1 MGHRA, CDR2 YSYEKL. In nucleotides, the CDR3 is TGCGCCAGCAGCCACCCACAGGGGGGGGAAGAGACCCAGTACTTC. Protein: CASSHPQGGEETQYF.

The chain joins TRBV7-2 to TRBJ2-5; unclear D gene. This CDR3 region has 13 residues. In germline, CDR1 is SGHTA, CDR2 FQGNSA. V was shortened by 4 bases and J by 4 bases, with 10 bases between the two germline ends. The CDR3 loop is CASSSTTRETQYF. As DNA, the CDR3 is TGTGCCAGCAGCTCAACAACAAGAGAGACCCAGTACTTC. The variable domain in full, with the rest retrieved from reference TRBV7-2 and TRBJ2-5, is GAGVSQSPSNKVTEKGKDVELRCDPISGHTALYWYRQSLGQGLEFLIYFQGNSAPDKSGLPSDRFSAERTGGSVSTLTIQRTQQEDSAVYLCASSSTTRETQYFGPGTRLLVL.

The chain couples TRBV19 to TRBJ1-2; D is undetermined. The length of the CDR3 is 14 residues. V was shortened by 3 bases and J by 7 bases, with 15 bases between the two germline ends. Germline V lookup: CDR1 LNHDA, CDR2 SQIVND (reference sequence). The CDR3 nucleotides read TGTGCCAGTAGTATGGAGGGCAGACTTCTTGGCTACACCTTC. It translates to CASSMEGRLLGYTF.

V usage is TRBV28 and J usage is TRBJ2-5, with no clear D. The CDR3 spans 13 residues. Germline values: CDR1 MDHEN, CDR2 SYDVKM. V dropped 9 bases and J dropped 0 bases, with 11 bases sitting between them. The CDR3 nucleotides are TGTGCCAGTCAGGTGGCGTACCAAGAGACCCAGTACTTC. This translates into CASQVAYQETQYF.

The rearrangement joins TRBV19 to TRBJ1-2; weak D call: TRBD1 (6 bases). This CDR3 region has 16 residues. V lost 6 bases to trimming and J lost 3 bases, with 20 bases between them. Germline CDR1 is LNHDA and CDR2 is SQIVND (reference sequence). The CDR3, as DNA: TGTGCCAGTAGCTCCCGGGGGGCCTCGGGCGACTATGGCTACACCTTC. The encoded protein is CASSSRGASGDYGYTF.

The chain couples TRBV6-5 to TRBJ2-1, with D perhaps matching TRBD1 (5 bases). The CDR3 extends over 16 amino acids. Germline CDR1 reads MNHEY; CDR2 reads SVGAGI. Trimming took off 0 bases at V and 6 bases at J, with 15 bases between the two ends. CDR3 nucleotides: TGTGCCAGCAGTTACTCCGGGCGGTGGGGCTTCAATGAGCAGTTCTTC. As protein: CASSYSGRWGFNEQFF.